This is a list of T cell receptor beta chains from one sample in a study of shared clonotypes between healthy human individuals. This table comes from immunoSEQ multiplex PCR, and its TCRdb copy is limited to in-frame clones, with some not included. The sample carries about 490,000 clones, approximately 80% recorded once. Sample: PBMCs. The receptors shown here come from a woman between 40 and 50 years old in good health. Some clones in this sample may be carry-over from other donors' samples. Each CDR3 is given with its conserved first and last residue. Each record gives: D gene, V gene, CDR3 length, clone size, J gene, CDR3 DNA, CDR3 protein. The D gene is left open where the match is weak. Size is stated for part of the rows, as once, few or many counts, or as a class when the clone is expanded.

D: NA; V: TRBV5-1; length: 15; size: NA; J: TRBJ2-2; DNA: TGCGCCAGCAGCCTGGACAGTCCGAACACCGGGGAGCTGTTTTTT; CDR3: CASSLDSPNTGELFF
D: NA; V: TRBV7-2; length: 16; size: few; J: TRBJ2-1; DNA: TGTGCCAGCAGCCCCCAGGACCTAGGGGCGGGCAATGAGCAGTTCTTC; CDR3: CASSPQDLGAGNEQFF
D: NA; V: TRBV7-3; length: 14; size: NA; J: TRBJ1-2; DNA: TGTGCCAGCAGCTTAAGTACGGGAAAGGAAGCCTACACCTTC; CDR3: CASSLSTGKEAYTF
D: NA; V: TRBV28; length: 15; size: NA; J: TRBJ2-5; DNA: TGTGCCAGCAGTTCCGAGGGAGTAGCGGAAGAGACCCAGTACTTC; CDR3: CASSSEGVAEETQYF
D: TRBD1; V: TRBV19; length: 14; size: NA; J: TRBJ1-2; DNA: TGTGCCAGTAGTGGACAGGTTTTTAACTATGGCTACACCTTC; CDR3: CASSGQVFNYGYTF
D: NA; V: TRBV7-3; length: 16; size: NA; J: TRBJ2-2; DNA: TGTGCCAGCAGCCCCCGGCGAGCGGAGGCCACCGGGGAGCTGTTTTTT; CDR3: CASSPRRAEATGELFF
D: NA; V: TRBV19; length: 16; size: NA; J: TRBJ1-2; DNA: TGTGCCAGTAGTATAGGGGGCGGGCAGCGGAACTATGGCTACACCTTC; CDR3: CASSIGGGQRNYGYTF
D: TRBD1; V: TRBV19; length: 13; size: NA; J: TRBJ1-5; DNA: TGTGCCAGCAAACAGGGGGCAGGGCAGCCCCAGCATTTT; CDR3: CASKQGAGQPQHF
D: TRBD2; V: TRBV2; length: 14; size: NA; J: TRBJ2-1; DNA: TGTGCCAGCAGTGGGACTAGCGGGAGGGGAGAGCAGTTCTTC; CDR3: CASSGTSGRGEQFF
D: NA; V: TRBV9; length: 15; size: NA; J: TRBJ2-1; DNA: TGTGCCAGCAGCGTACAAGGTAGCGGCTACAATGAGCAGTTCTTC; CDR3: CASSVQGSGYNEQFF
D: NA; V: TRBV6-5; length: 14; size: once; J: TRBJ2-7; DNA: TGTGCCACCAGTCGGTTGCGGGGCTCCTACGAGCAGTACTTC; CDR3: CATSRLRGSYEQYF
D: TRBD2; V: TRBV19; length: 15; size: once; J: TRBJ2-1; DNA: TGTGCCAGTAGTATAGGAGCGGGAGGAGTCAATGAGCAGTTCTTC; CDR3: CASSIGAGGVNEQFF
D: TRBD2; V: TRBV27; length: 15; size: NA; J: TRBJ2-7; DNA: TGTGCCAGCAGTTATCAGCGGGAGGGCCTCTACGAGCAGTACTTC; CDR3: CASSYQREGLYEQYF
D: TRBD2; V: TRBV11-2; length: 15; size: NA; J: TRBJ2-1; DNA: TGTGCCAGCAGCTTAGCAGAGCGGGAGATTGTTGAGCAGTTCTTC; CDR3: CASSLAEREIVEQFF
D: TRBD1; V: TRBV10-3; length: 15; size: NA; J: TRBJ2-1; DNA: TGTGCCATCAGGGCAGGGACAGGGGCCTACAATGAGCAGTTCTTC; CDR3: CAIRAGTGAYNEQFF
D: TRBD2; V: TRBV7-2; length: 17; size: NA; J: TRBJ2-1; DNA: TGTGCCAGCAGTAGTTTTCTAGCGGGACGATCCTACAATGAGCAGTTCTTC; CDR3: CASSSFLAGRSYNEQFF
D: NA; V: TRBV10-3; length: 12; size: NA; J: TRBJ1-2; DNA: TGTGCCATCAACTCCGGGGCCTATGGCTACACCTTC; CDR3: CAINSGAYGYTF
D: TRBD2; V: TRBV5-4; length: 17; size: NA; J: TRBJ2-7; DNA: TGTGCCAGCAGCTTGGCCGGAGCGGTAGCGGGAGTAGGCGAGCAGTACTTC; CDR3: CASSLAGAVAGVGEQYF
D: TRBD2; V: TRBV27; length: 16; size: NA; J: TRBJ2-5; DNA: TGTGCCAGCAGTTTAGGGACTAGCGGGAGACGGGAGACCCAGTACTTC; CDR3: CASSLGTSGRRETQYF
D: TRBD1; V: TRBV28; length: 19; size: NA; J: TRBJ1-6; DNA: TGTGCCAGCAGTTCGAGTAGTGGTATTGACAGGGTGAATGGTTCACCCCTCCACTTT; CDR3: CASSSSSGIDRVNGSPLHF
D: NA; V: TRBV30; length: 14; size: NA; J: TRBJ1-6; DNA: TGTGCCTGGAGTCCAGGGGTAATTAATTCACCCCTCCACTTT; CDR3: CAWSPGVINSPLHF
D: TRBD1; V: TRBV10-3; length: 15; size: many; J: TRBJ1-6; DNA: TGTGCCATCAGTGAAGGGACAGGGAATAATTCACCCCTCCACTTT; CDR3: CAISEGTGNNSPLHF
D: NA; V: TRBV6-5; length: 16; size: NA; J: TRBJ1-3; DNA: TGTGCCAGCAGTTACTCGATCGTGGGGGCTGGAAACACCATATATTTT; CDR3: CASSYSIVGAGNTIYF
D: TRBD1; V: TRBV5-4; length: 14; size: NA; J: TRBJ1-4; DNA: TGTGCCAGCAGCCTTAAGACAGGGGGGGAAAAACTGTTTTTT; CDR3: CASSLKTGGEKLFF
D: TRBD1; V: TRBV9; length: 14; size: once; J: TRBJ1-2; DNA: TGTGCCAGCAGCCCCGGGGACAGGGCTGAGGGCTACACCTTC; CDR3: CASSPGDRAEGYTF
D: NA; V: TRBV7-3; length: 13; size: NA; J: TRBJ2-7; DNA: TGTGCCAGCAGCTCGGACCCCTCGAGGGAGCAGTACTTC; CDR3: CASSSDPSREQYF
D: TRBD2; V: TRBV29-1; length: 14; size: few; J: TRBJ2-1; DNA: TGCAGCGTTGAACCGAGCGGGAGGTTCAATGAGCAGTTCTTC; CDR3: CSVEPSGRFNEQFF
D: TRBD1; V: TRBV28; length: 15; size: NA; J: TRBJ2-2; DNA: TGTGCCAGCAGCCCCGGGACAGGGAACACCGGGGAGCTGTTTTTT; CDR3: CASSPGTGNTGELFF
D: TRBD2; V: TRBV10-3; length: 14; size: NA; J: TRBJ2-3; DNA: TGTGCCATCAGTGGGGGACTAGGAGGCGATACGCAGTATTTT; CDR3: CAISGGLGGDTQYF
D: NA; V: TRBV7-2; length: 15; size: NA; J: TRBJ2-1; DNA: TGTGCCAGCAGCTTAGAACGGGACCGCGGCAATGAGCAGTTCTTC; CDR3: CASSLERDRGNEQFF
D: NA; V: TRBV6-5; length: 14; size: once; J: TRBJ1-4; DNA: TGTGCCAGCAGGTCCCCGGGACAACGGGAAAAACTGTTTTTT; CDR3: CASRSPGQREKLFF
D: NA; V: TRBV19; length: 15; size: NA; J: TRBJ1-6; DNA: TGTGCCAGTAGGGGGGCAGAGCGGACGAATTCACCCCTCCACTTT; CDR3: CASRGAERTNSPLHF
D: TRBD1; V: TRBV4-3; length: 15; size: NA; J: TRBJ2-1; DNA: TGCGCCAGCAGCCAAGGGACAGGCTCCTACAATGAGCAGTTCTTC; CDR3: CASSQGTGSYNEQFF
D: TRBD2; V: TRBV18; length: 17; size: NA; J: TRBJ2-3; DNA: TGTGCCAGCTCACCACAGACTAGCGGGAGAGTGTCAGATACGCAGTATTTT; CDR3: CASSPQTSGRVSDTQYF
D: TRBD1; V: TRBV18; length: 14; size: NA; J: TRBJ1-2; DNA: TGTGCCAGCTCACTACAGGGGGTTAGTGATGGCTACACCTTC; CDR3: CASSLQGVSDGYTF
D: TRBD2; V: TRBV4-2; length: 15; size: NA; J: TRBJ2-7; DNA: TGTGCCGGCAGCCGACTAGCCGAGGGCTCCTACGAGCAGTACTTC; CDR3: CAGSRLAEGSYEQYF
D: NA; V: TRBV30; length: 14; size: NA; J: TRBJ1-5; DNA: TGTGCCTGGAGTGTAGGACAGTTCAATCAGCCCCAGCATTTT; CDR3: CAWSVGQFNQPQHF
D: NA; V: TRBV18; length: 15; size: few; J: TRBJ1-5; DNA: TGTGCCAGCTCCGAGACCGGGACGCCTGGTCAGCCCCAGCATTTT; CDR3: CASSETGTPGQPQHF
D: NA; V: TRBV30; length: 11; size: few; J: TRBJ1-1; DNA: TGTGCCTGGAGTTTTCTGTCTGAAGCTTTCTTT; CDR3: CAWSFLSEAFF
D: NA; V: TRBV30; length: 14; size: NA; J: TRBJ2-2; DNA: TGTGCCTGGAGTGCAGGTCCTAACACCGGGGAGCTGTTTTTT; CDR3: CAWSAGPNTGELFF
D: NA; V: TRBV6-5; length: 15; size: NA; J: TRBJ1-2; DNA: TGTGCCAGCAGTTCGACGGATGGGGTAGTCTATGGCTACACCTTC; CDR3: CASSSTDGVVYGYTF